The subject of this entry is one TCR beta chain. Antigen unknown. V lost 6 bases to trimming and J lost 2 bases; unmatched junction nucleotides: 5. The germline CDR1 and CDR2 sequences are MNHEY and SVGAGI. The CDR3 length is 15 residues. Nominal health characterized the donors when sampled, though unrecorded immune exposures were likely. The PCR contained 60 Vbeta and 13 Jbeta primers. Sequencing was performed with immunoSEQ multiplex PCR; in TCRdb, only in-frame clones are kept and a portion is missing. The table shows approximately 150,000 clones, with about 82% occurring only once. This entry belongs to a study of cytomegalovirus exposure and HLA in healthy donors. Study-level findings and limits: While the bulk of TCR sequences proved rare, some public TCRs turned up in many donors. After further analysis at a later stage, roughly 16,000 TCR beta sequences were associated with HLA alleles at 0.05 false discovery rate.

Sequencing was carried out using PBMCs. The TCR comes from a male donor in good health and CMV-seronegative. The rearrangement links TRBV6-5 to TRBJ2-4; TRBD2 matches 9 bases. In nucleotides, the CDR3 is TGTGCCAGCAGGCGGGAGGGGGGATCCAAAAACATTCAGTACTTC. It codes for CASRREGGSKNIQYF.